The clone carrying this T cell receptor beta chain has just a few counts. This entry is derived from a study of neurological immune-mediated disorders. Where libraries were unsorted, they were derived from 2 million PBMCs stored at -80 degrees C. TCRdb fed the 5' RACE reads into MiXCR, producing one record per CDR3 protein. Of 54,000 or so distinct CDR3 sequences in the sample, more than 3.5% are singletons; the top ten hold 5% to 7%. CDR3 size: 16 residues. V lost 4 bases and J lost 5; bases outside the gene matches: 11. Looked up from germline, CDR1 is SGHRS and CDR2 is YFSETQ. Sequenced material: PBMCs. The sequence was obtained from a man in his sixties with multiple sclerosis. V usage is TRBV5-1 and J usage is TRBJ2-2, with TRBD1 matching 7 bases. CDR3 in amino acids: CASSLDRDSMTGELFF. The CDR3, as DNA: TGCGCCAGCAGCCTGGACCGGGACAGTATGACCGGGGAGCTGTTTTTT.